This T cell receptor (beta chain) is drawn from a study of blood T cell repertoires in COVID-19. About the research overall: Samples of COVID-19 (acute and convalescent) were obtained from the United States, Italy and Spain. T cells, B-cell-depleted T cells, or PBMCs provided the cDNA or gDNA that served as material.

Authors' processing steps: Nucleated cell counts were estimated from reference gene primer amplification. Assay used: immunoSEQ multiplex PCR; TCRdb lists only in-frame clones, some missing. V and J calls and clone size come straight from that table; D and trimming were deduced from the DNA. The sample carries about 110,000 clones, roughly 80% recorded once. Sequencing used peripheral blood. This clonotype originated in a woman between 70 and 85 years old with acute or convalescent COVID-19.

DNA for the CDR3: TGTGCCAGCAGTTACTCCCCCCAGGCGCAAGGTTCACCCCTCCACTTT. Translating it yields CASSYSPQAQGSPLHF. This chain uses TRBV6-5 with TRBJ1-6; the D is unclear. The CDR3 is 16 amino acids. The germline V and J ends were trimmed by 0 bases and 9 bases, with 15 bases remaining between them. The germline V gene encodes CDR1 MNHEY and CDR2 SVGAGI.